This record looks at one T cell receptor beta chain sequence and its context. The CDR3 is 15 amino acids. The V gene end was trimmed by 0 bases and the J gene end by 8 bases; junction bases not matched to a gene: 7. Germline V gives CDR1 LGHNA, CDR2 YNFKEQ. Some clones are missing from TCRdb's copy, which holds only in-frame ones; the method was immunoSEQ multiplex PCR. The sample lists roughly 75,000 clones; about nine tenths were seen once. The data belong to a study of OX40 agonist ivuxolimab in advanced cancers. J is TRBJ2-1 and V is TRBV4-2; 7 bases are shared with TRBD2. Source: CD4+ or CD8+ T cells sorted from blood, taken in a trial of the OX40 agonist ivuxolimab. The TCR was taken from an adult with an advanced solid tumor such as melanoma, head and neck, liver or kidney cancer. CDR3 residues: CASSQEVSAGDEQFF. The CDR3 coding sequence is TGTGCCAGCAGCCAAGAAGTTAGCGCGGGGGATGAGCAGTTCTTC.